The next 14 T cell receptor beta chains were all read from a single sample in a study of graft-versus-host responses after intestinal transplantation. Generated by immunoSEQ multiplex PCR, the TCRdb table keeps only in-frame clones and is missing some. The table shows about 110,000 clones, with around nine tenths occurring only once. These receptors have no identified antigens. This material consisted of unstimulated CD4+ T cells sorted from spleen or lymph node cells, taken before transplant. The receptors shown here come from a human donor who was the organ donor for an intestinal transplant.

As DNA, the CDR3 is TGTGCCAGTAGAACAGGGGTATATGGCTACACCTTC. Translating it yields CASRTGVYGYTF. The gene calls are TRBV19 and TRBJ1-2; 7 nucleotides agree with TRBD1. The V and J ends lost 6 bases and 5 bases, in that order; junction bases with no gene match: 3. Germline CDR1 and CDR2: LNHDA and SQIVND (reference sequence). The CDR3 loop spans 12 amino acids.

The CDR3 region is CASSYSGISYEQYF. DNA of the CDR3: TGTGCCAGCAGTTACTCCGGGATTTCCTACGAGCAGTACTTC. J is TRBJ2-7 and V is TRBV6-5; D is possibly TRBD2 (5 bases). Trimming shortened V by 0 bases and J by 1 base, and 7 bases separated the two germline ends. This CDR3 has 14 residues. CDR1 is MNHEY and CDR2 is SVGAGI in the germline V gene.

The gene calls are TRBV5-8 and TRBJ1-1; the D gene is possibly TRBD1 (5 bases). This CDR3 is built from 12 residues. The germline V gene encodes CDR1 SGHTS and CDR2 YDEGEE. V was pared by 8 bases and J by 4 bases, with 12 bases between. The DNA of the CDR3 is TGTGCCAGAAATGACGGGGCCACTGAAGCTTTCTTT. Translated, it gives CARNDGATEAFF. Filled out from reference TRBV5-8 and TRBJ1-1, the complete variable domain reads EAGVTQSPTHLIKTRGQQATLRCSPISGHTSVYWYQQALGLGLQFLLWYDEGEERNRGNFPPRFSGRQFPNYSSELNVNALELEDSALYLCARNDGATEAFFGQGTRLTVV.

The chain employs TRBV10-2 and TRBJ2-1, with D possibly being TRBD2 (6 bases). The V gene lost 8 bases and the J gene lost 7 bases, with 15 bases spanning the gap. Germline CDR1 reads WSHSY; CDR2 reads SAAADI. The CDR3 totals 13 residues. The CDR3 loop reads CASGGLPLNEQFF. CDR3 nucleotide sequence: TGCGCCAGCGGAGGACTACCTTTGAATGAGCAGTTCTTC.

The chain has TRBV29-1 and TRBJ1-1, with TRBD1 matching over 7 bases. The CDR3 is made up of 13 amino acids. Germline CDR1 SQVTM, CDR2 ANQGSEA. Unmatched junction bases numbered 6, after V lost 7 bases and J lost 1 base. The CDR3 here is CSADRVGNTEAFF. CDR3 in DNA: TGCAGCGCTGACAGGGTCGGGAACACTGAAGCTTTCTTT.

V usage is TRBV6-5 and J usage is TRBJ2-7; 14 positions match TRBD2. CDR3 length equals 15 residues. Trimming took 6 bases from V and 2 from J; bases not matched to a gene: 3. CDR1 MNHEY and CDR2 SVGAGI come from the germline V gene. The CDR3 is CASSWGLAGAYEQYF. The DNA for the CDR3 is TGTGCCAGCAGCTGGGGACTAGCGGGGGCCTACGAGCAGTACTTC.

The chain is built from TRBV6-1 and TRBJ2-2; D is unresolved. The germline CDR1 and CDR2 sequences are MNHNS and SASEGT. V lost 4 bases and J 0 bases, leaving 6 bases between the germline ends. This CDR3 contains 14 residues. CDR3 nucleotide sequence: TGTGCCAGCAGTGTATTCTCGAACACCGGGGAGCTGTTTTTT. Translating gives CASSVFSNTGELFF.

The chain uses TRBV28 and TRBJ2-7; tentatively, D is TRBD1 or TRBD2 (5 bases each). Trimming left V 8 bases short and J 6 bases short, with 20 bases between. The germline CDR1 and CDR2 sequences are MDHEN and SYDVKM. CDR3 length: 14 residues. Here the CDR3 DNA reads TGTGCCAGCCAGGTCCGGGACCTACTGGGCGAGCAGTACTTC. Protein: CASQVRDLLGEQYF. Combining the CDR3 with reference TRBV28 and TRBJ2-7 gives the whole variable domain DVKVTQSSRYLVKRTGEKVFLECVQDMDHENMFWYRQDPGLGLRLIYFSYDVKMKEKGDIPEGYSVSREKKERFSLILESASTNQTSMYLCASQVRDLLGEQYFGPGTRLTVT.

In its sample, this clone was seen a few times. The gene calls are TRBV10-1 and TRBJ2-3, with D tentatively TRBD1 (6 bases). Germline loops: CDR1 WNHNN, CDR2 SYGVQD (reference sequence). The CDR3 spans 14 residues. V dropped 2 bases and J dropped 6 bases, with 12 bases sitting between them. Written as DNA, the CDR3 is TGCGCCAGCAGTGAGGAACAGGGTTGGGATACGCAGTATTTT. Protein: CASSEEQGWDTQYF.

The V gene is TRBV7-9, the J gene TRBJ1-1; weak D call: TRBD1 (6 bases). The CDR3 is made up of 16 amino acids. Germline V CDR1 and CDR2: SEHNR, FQNEAQ (reference sequence). V lost 5 bases to trimming and J lost 1 base, with 17 bases between them. The CDR3 spells CASSQRRGAENTEAFF. The CDR3 DNA sequence: TGTGCCAGCAGCCAACGTAGGGGGGCGGAGAACACTGAAGCTTTCTTT.

The chain employs TRBV19 and TRBJ1-5; D remains ambiguous. This CDR3 is built from 16 residues. The germline V gene has CDR1 LNHDA and CDR2 SQIVND (reference sequence). Trimming removed 2 bases at V and 2 bases at J, with 13 bases between. CDR3 region: CASSITAEEGNQPQHF. The CDR3 coding sequence is TGTGCCAGTAGTATAACGGCGGAGGAAGGCAATCAGCCCCAGCATTTT.

As DNA, the CDR3 is TGTGCCAGCAGTATCAAAGAGACCCAGTACTTC. This codes for CASSIKETQYF. V is TRBV28 and J is TRBJ2-5; D not certain. This CDR3 has 11 amino acids. The germline V and J ends were trimmed by 5 bases and 3 bases, with 4 bases remaining between them. Germline CDR1 is MDHEN and CDR2 is SYDVKM.

This chain connects TRBV11-2 to TRBJ2-7; 8 bases line up with TRBD2. Germline CDR1 and CDR2: SGHAT and FQNNGV. This CDR3 region has 16 residues. The V gene end was trimmed by 1 base and the J gene end by 0 bases; junction bases not matched to a gene: 5. Here the CDR3 reads CASSLVSGGSSYEQYF. The CDR3 DNA reads as TGTGCCAGCAGCTTAGTCTCGGGAGGGTCCTCCTACGAGCAGTACTTC.

This chain uses TRBV19 with TRBJ1-6, with no clear D. This CDR3 spans 14 amino acids. V lost 3 bases, J lost 10 bases, and 13 bases lay in between. The germline V gene encodes CDR1 LNHDA and CDR2 SQIVND (reference sequence). CDR3 DNA: TGTGCCAGTAGTATCACGACTTATGGGTCACCCCTCCACTTT. Translated, it gives CASSITTYGSPLHF. Full variable domain (missing parts from reference TRBV19 and TRBJ1-6): DGGITQSPKYLFRKEGQNVTLSCEQNLNHDAMYWYRQDPGQGLRLIYYSQIVNDFQKGDIAEGYSVSREKKESFPLTVTSAQKNPTAFYLCASSITTYGSPLHFGNGTRLTVT.